A selection of T cell receptor beta chains follows, all from one sample in a study of human T cells and chemical hapten exposure. TCRdb passed the RACE reads through MiXCR, listing each CDR3 protein once. The sample holds 380,000 or so distinct CDR3 sequences, about 5% seen once. The specimen was whole blood, collected in connection with sensitization to the hapten diphenylcyclopropenone (DPC). The receptors come from a young woman with alopecia areata. Some clones in this sample may be carry-over from other donors' samples. The CDR3 runs from the conserved cysteine through the conserved F or W. Some rows have no size entry. The others give once, few or many, or a class for an expanded clone.

abundance	j_gene	len	v_gene	CDR3aa
many	TRBJ2-4	16	TRBV5-1	CASSVTGIQQANIQYF
many	TRBJ2-1	11	TRBV10-3	CATRGEDEQFF
many	TRBJ1-1	15	TRBV5-4	CASSLPSDRATEAFF
few	TRBJ1-2	15	TRBV28	CASRHRRGLNYGYTF
many	TRBJ2-1	15	TRBV4-3	CASSPGTSDYNEQFF
-	TRBJ2-4	15	TRBV2	CASSDRGPAKNIQYF
-	TRBJ1-4	16	TRBV4-1	CASSQGDRATNEKLFF
many	TRBJ1-5	15	TRBV5-5	CASSFRAGGYQPQHF
few	TRBJ1-4	13	TRBV20-1	CSARDTDNEKLFF
few	TRBJ2-3	16	TRBV7-2	CASSFQRTSGSDTQYF
many	TRBJ2-3	13	TRBV6-5	CASSRTSGGPQYF
many	TRBJ1-1	18	TRBV4-3	CASSQDKTTGVMNTEAFF
few	TRBJ1-3	15	TRBV12-3/TRBV12-4	CASSLSGQGGNTIYF
few	TRBJ2-5	15	TRBV28	CASCAEGGGMETQYF
many	TRBJ2-1	12	TRBV12-3/TRBV12-4	CASSLDNNEQFF
-	TRBJ2-3	16	TRBV7-9	CACSLGRTPATDTQYF
few	TRBJ2-1	12	TRBV3-1	CASSQDKGRTHF
-	TRBJ1-4	13	TRBV12-3/TRBV12-4	CASSAPGNEKLFF
many	TRBJ1-4	15	TRBV12-3/TRBV12-4	CASSLYGAPGKKLFF
-	TRBJ1-4	14	TRBV20-1	CSALPYGTNEKLFF
-	TRBJ2-1	14	TRBV20-1	CSANGGGASNEQFF
-	TRBJ2-5	19	TRBV23-1	CASSQCPPSTSGLGETQYF
few	TRBJ1-1	15	TRBV7-9	CASSWQGGKHTEAFF
many	TRBJ1-2	13	TRBV27	CASSSRQDYGYTF
many	TRBJ2-6	17	TRBV7-9	CASSRQGDPLGANVLTF
-	TRBJ1-2	13	TRBV9	CASSVGAERGYTF
-	TRBJ1-5	15	TRBV7-9	CASSFGQGSNQPQHF
few	TRBJ2-7	14	TRBV28	CASSWGGIGNEQYF
many	TRBJ2-4	17	TRBV2	CASSNLAGGMSKNIQYF
-	TRBJ2-1	14	TRBV6-5	CASSRGRGDNEQFF
many	TRBJ1-4	15	TRBV7-9	CASSFRDPTNEKLFF
few	TRBJ1-6	15	TRBV5-4	CASSSADRGQTPLHF
many	TRBJ2-1	14	TRBV12-3/TRBV12-4	CASSFTSGGVEQFF
-	TRBJ2-5	13	TRBV7-2	CASSPRTEETQYF
few	TRBJ2-5	13	TRBV7-9	CASSPEIVETQYF
few	TRBJ1-4	13	TRBV5-1	CASRGLSNEKLFF
few	TRBJ1-1	15	TRBV20-1	CSARPLGQGWTEAFF
many	TRBJ2-5	16	TRBV12-5	CASGLDYPVIQETQYF
many	TRBJ1-4	16	TRBV7-9	CASSAPAQGRNEKLFF
many	TRBJ1-1	15	TRBV5-1	CASSFTGTGGTEAFF
few	TRBJ2-2	15	TRBV18	CASSPTLSDTGELFF
-	TRBJ2-3	13	TRBV29-1	CSVEVSASDTQYF
many	TRBJ2-5	13	TRBV29-1	CSVEENGRETQYF
-	TRBJ1-2	13	TRBV12-3/TRBV12-4	CASSLETVYGYTF
-	TRBJ2-3	15	TRBV20-1	CSARLSGGASDTQYF